A single sample gave rise to the 5 T cell receptor beta chains below, sequenced in a study of T cells in Graves' hyperthyroidism and ophthalmopathy. Amplification yielded TCR beta CDR3 regions, with RNA transcripts as the source. Primed by the HTBI set, a first-round RT-PCR was run on the TCR CDR3. Via MiXCR, TCRdb re-called the multiplex PCR reads, giving one row per CDR3 protein. The table shows approximately 480,000 distinct CDR3 sequences, with less than 25% occurring only once. The sample taken for sequencing was blood. The receptors derive from a man younger than 35 with Graves' hyperthyroidism.

The sample holds a few counts of this clonotype. Germline is not matched at one junction end, which may reflect a read error. The chain joins TRBV12-3 or TRBV12-4 to TRBJ2-4, with TRBD2 matching 8 bases. CDR3 length equals 17 residues. CDR3 coding DNA: TGTGCCAGCAGTTCCCGAGGCGGGGGGCGAGCCAAAAACATTAAGTACTTC. Translation: CASSSRGGGRAKNIKYF.

The gene calls are TRBV24-1 and TRBJ2-2; 7 positions agree with TRBD2. J was trimmed by 5 bases and V by 9 bases; bases with no gene match: 5. There are 13 residues in the CDR3. In germline, CDR1 is KGHDR, CDR2 SFDVKD. DNA for the CDR3: TGTGCCACCGGTAGGGGAGGGACCGGGGAGCTGTTTTTT. Amino acid sequence: CATGRGGTGELFF.

This clonotype was seen many times. The chain joins TRBV6-1 to TRBJ1-5; D not certain. Trimming cost V 1 base and J 0 bases, with 10 bases left between them. The CDR3 sequence is 16 residues long. Germline V gene lookup returns CDR1 MNHNS and CDR2 SASEGT. Written as DNA, the CDR3 is TGTGCCAGCAGTGAAGTTACCGGGTATAGCAATCAGCCCCAGCATTTT. Amino acids: CASSEVTGYSNQPQHF.

This clonotype was detected ten times or more. The chain uses TRBV6-1 and TRBJ2-5; 8 bases line up with TRBD1. The CDR3 sequence is 14 residues long. The germline V gene has CDR1 MNHNS and CDR2 SASEGT. J gave up 6 bases and V 0 bases, and 3 bases lay outside the gene matches. CDR3 residues: CASSEAWTGQTQYF. The CDR3 coding sequence is TGTGCCAGCAGTGAAGCTTGGACAGGGCAGACCCAGTACTTC.

In this sample, this clonotype turned up a few times. A read error may be the cause here, since a much bigger clone is one base away. The chain carries TRBV12-5 and TRBJ2-7; a possible D gene is TRBD2 (5 bases). V lost 0 bases and J 6 bases, leaving 6 bases between the germline ends. CDR3 size: 12 residues. The V gene's germline CDR1 is LGHNT and CDR2 FRNRAP. The CDR3 region has the DNA TGTGCTAGTGGTTTGGTAGGAGGCGAGCAGTACTTC. Amino acids: CASGLVGGEQYF.